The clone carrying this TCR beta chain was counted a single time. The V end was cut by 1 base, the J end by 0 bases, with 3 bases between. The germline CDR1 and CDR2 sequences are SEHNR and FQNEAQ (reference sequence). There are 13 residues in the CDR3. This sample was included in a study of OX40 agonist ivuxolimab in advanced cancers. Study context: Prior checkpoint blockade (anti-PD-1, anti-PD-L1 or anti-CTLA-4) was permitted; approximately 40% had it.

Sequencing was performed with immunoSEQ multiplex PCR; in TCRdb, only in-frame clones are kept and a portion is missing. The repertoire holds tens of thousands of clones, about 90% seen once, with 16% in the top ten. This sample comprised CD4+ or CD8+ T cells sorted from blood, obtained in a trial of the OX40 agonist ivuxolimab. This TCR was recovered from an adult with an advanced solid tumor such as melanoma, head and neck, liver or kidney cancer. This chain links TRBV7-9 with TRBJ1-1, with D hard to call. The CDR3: CASSLDMNTEAFF. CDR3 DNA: TGTGCCAGCAGCTTAGACATGAACACTGAAGCTTTCTTT.